This T cell receptor (beta chain) was captured in a study of blood T cell repertoires in COVID-19 (TCRdb year 2020). Turning to the overall study: Samples from collaborators originated in the United States, Italy and Spain and spanned both the acute and convalescent phases of COVID-19. The prospective study material was composed of cDNA or gDNA derived from T cells, B-cell-depleted T cells, or PBMCs. Subjects who had been exposed to COVID-19, were actively infected with it, or had recovered from it provided the deeply sampled blood TCRbeta repertoires that made up the dataset. The repertoires were released in a freely available public database meant as a resource for research on the immune response to SARS-CoV-2. Samples came from the ongoing ImmuneRACE study (first 160 participants) plus 1,254 subjects from 6 global collaborators. A de-identified subject ID, COVID-19 status, age in years and sex were almost always included in the sample metadata. Where available, HLA class I and class II types were taken from metadata supplied by the sample provider and were not determined by assay-based typing. Findings and caveats that apply to the study as a whole: Clinical and demographic metadata were provided uncurated, with the amount varying by source and participant.

CDR1 and CDR2 are drawn from the germline V gene: MGHRA, YSYEKL. Here V drops 4 bases and J drops 1 base, and the junction holds 8 bases not matched to any gene. From the cysteine up to the phenylalanine, the CDR3 has a length of 16 residues. Left in the record is the CDR3 DNA by itself, 48 bases read in frame from the first base. In regard to this clone: No antigen is known for it. No qualities accompany the bases; no much larger clone lies one base away.

The collaborating institutions used their own protocols to collect whole blood in K2EDTA tubes. For TCRbeta analysis, collaborators shipped samples as frozen whole blood, isolated PBMCs, or DNA extracted from either of those sample types. TCRbeta CDR3 regions were amplified from genomic DNA by means of the immunoSEQ Assay, a bias-controlled multiplex PCR. The authors' pipeline ran thus. Within the assay, amplification of reference gene primers was used to estimate how many nucleated cells each sample contained. To quantify the absolute abundance of each unique TCRbeta CDR3 rearrangement, sequence reads were collapsed and filtered. For each sample, productive Simpson clonality was calculated as the square root of Simpson's diversity index over productive rearrangements. The immuneACCESS repertoire file appears here via TCRdb, limited to in-frame rearrangements. These files lack a portion of the clones; in checked studies, under half of the deficit traces to unresolved V genes, and the cause of the others is not known. V and J calls and clone size are as listed in that table; D and trimming were resolved from the DNA. The sample includes fewer than 90,000 clones, with 75% to 90% observed a single time. The ten most abundant clones make up roughly 12% of the sample.

Input material: peripheral blood. This sequence was found in a human donor in a cohort sampled during active COVID-19. The chain links TRBV4-1 with TRBJ2-5, with 8 middle bases fitting TRBD2. CDR3 reads: CASSRGGSGTQETQYF. The nucleotide sequence is TGCGCCAGCAGCCGCGGTGGTAGCGGGACCCAAGAGACCCAGTACTTC.